This T cell receptor (beta chain) was identified in a study of technical replicates of blood from a few donors (dated by TCRdb to the late 2010s). CDR1 and CDR2, looked up from the germline V gene (reference sequence), are GTSNPN and SVGIG. V gives up 0 bases and J gives up 1 base, and the segment between their germline ends measures 10 bases. Taken from cysteine to phenylalanine, the CDR3 has 15 residues. Of the read, only the CDR3 DNA is kept; its 45 bases are in frame from base 1. There are a few counts of this clone. Its target antigen remains unknown. No much larger clonotype is one base removed from it; base qualities were not supplied. Libraries were constructed by the immunoSEQ multiplex PCR assay. The source is immuneACCESS, and TCRdb retained only in-frame sequences with V and J called. Part of the clones is not carried over; for the studies checked, unresolved V genes explain less than half of this, and the remainder is unexplained. A total of about 15,000 clones appear in this sample, 80% to 90% of them only once. The ten most abundant clones make up around an eighth of the sample.

Specimen: PBMCs. The chain employs TRBV30 and TRBJ1-5; tentative D gene TRBD1, with 5 bases matching. This sequence was found in a human donor in good health. The CDR3 loop reads CAWSVGDYSNQPQHF. The sequenced DNA: TGTGCCTGGAGTGTTGGGGACTACAGCAATCAGCCCCAGCATTTT.